A single TCR beta chain is shown here with its context. This entry belongs to a study of Ad26.COV2.S vaccination and SARS-CoV-2 variants. Sequencing used immunoSEQ multiplex PCR; TCRdb keeps in-frame clones, though not all of them. The data contain fewer than 500,000 clones, 90% of them seen just once; the ten biggest clones take up 10% to 15%. Specified treatment: around 19 received Ad26.COV2.S at low or high dose, single or two shots; about 5 received placebo; per-sample allocation not given. Sampling took place 63 days after the first vaccine or placebo injection. Its platform was an Ad26 vector, and its expressed antigen was Wuhan-strain SARS-CoV-2 spike. This CDR3 comprises 19 residues. V trimming: 5 bases; J trimming: 5 bases; junction bases outside the gene matches: 17. Germline CDR1 reads SGHTA; CDR2 reads FQGNSA.

This chain links TRBV7-2 with TRBJ2-2, with 10 bases that match TRBD1. The TCR was taken from a person between 18 and 65 years old who received the Ad26.COV2.S COVID-19 vaccine or a placebo. The input for sequencing was peripheral blood, taken in a trial of Ad26.COV2.S vaccine versus placebo. Written as DNA, the CDR3 is TGTGCCAGCAGCGCAAAGCAGACAGGGGGCGTCAGGGTGACCGGGGAGCTGTTTTTT. Translating it yields CASSAKQTGGVRVTGELFF.